This T cell receptor beta chain derives from a study of cytomegalovirus exposure and HLA in healthy donors. The PCR employed 60 Vbeta primers together with 13 Jbeta primers. Some clones are missing from TCRdb's copy, which holds only in-frame ones; the method was immunoSEQ multiplex PCR. The sample contains around 98,000 clones, roughly two thirds of which appear only once. The CDR3 runs to 16 residues. Germline CDR1 SGHRS, CDR2 YFSETQ. Trimming shortened V by 0 bases and J by 3 bases, and 16 bases separated the two germline ends. The chain joins TRBV5-1 to TRBJ2-7; possibly TRBD2 for D (5 bases). Sequenced sample: PBMCs. The clonotype was recovered from a man aged 50-60 years in good health and CMV-seronegative. The CDR3 region has the DNA TGCGCCAGCAGCTTGGATCCGGGGATAGGAGTCTACGAGCAGTACTTC. As protein: CASSLDPGIGVYEQYF.